This paragraph covers one TCR beta chain sequence. Its antigen is unknown. Germline V gene data show CDR1 as LNHDA and CDR2 as SQIVND (reference sequence). The J segment lost 3 bases and the V segment lost 4 bases, leaving 8 bases of the junction unmatched. The CDR3 has 16 amino acids. Both 60 Vbeta primers and 13 Jbeta primers went into the PCR. The assay was immunoSEQ multiplex PCR, and TCRdb's table has in-frame clones only and misses some. The repertoire has about 150,000 clones, about four fifths of them found once; the top ten carry 1%. This entry belongs to a study of cytomegalovirus exposure and HLA in healthy donors. Overall study findings and caveats: Later analysis suggested most CMV-associated TCR beta chains were HLA-restricted.

This chain links TRBV19 with TRBJ1-5, with TRBD1 identical over 8 bases. The sequence came from a woman in her fifties or sixties in good health and CMV-seropositive. The specimen was PBMCs. The CDR3 is CASSTGDRRINQPQHF. CDR3 DNA: TGTGCCAGTAGTACAGGGGACAGGAGAATCAATCAGCCCCAGCATTTT.